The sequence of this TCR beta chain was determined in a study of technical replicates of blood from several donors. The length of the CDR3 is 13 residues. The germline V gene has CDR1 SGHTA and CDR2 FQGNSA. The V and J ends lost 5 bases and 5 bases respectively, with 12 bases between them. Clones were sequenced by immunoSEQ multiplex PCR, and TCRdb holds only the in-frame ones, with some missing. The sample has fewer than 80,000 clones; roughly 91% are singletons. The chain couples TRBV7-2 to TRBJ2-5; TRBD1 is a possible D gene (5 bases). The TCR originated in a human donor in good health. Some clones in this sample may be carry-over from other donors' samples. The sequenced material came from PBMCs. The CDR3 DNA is TGTGCCAGCAGCACGGAGTGGGGCGAGACCCAGTACTTC. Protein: CASSTEWGETQYF. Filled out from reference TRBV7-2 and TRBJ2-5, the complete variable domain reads GAGVSQSPSNKVTEKGKDVELRCDPISGHTALYWYRQSLGQGLEFLIYFQGNSAPDKSGLPSDRFSAERTGGSVSTLTIQRTQQEDSAVYLCASSTEWGETQYFGPGTRLLVL.